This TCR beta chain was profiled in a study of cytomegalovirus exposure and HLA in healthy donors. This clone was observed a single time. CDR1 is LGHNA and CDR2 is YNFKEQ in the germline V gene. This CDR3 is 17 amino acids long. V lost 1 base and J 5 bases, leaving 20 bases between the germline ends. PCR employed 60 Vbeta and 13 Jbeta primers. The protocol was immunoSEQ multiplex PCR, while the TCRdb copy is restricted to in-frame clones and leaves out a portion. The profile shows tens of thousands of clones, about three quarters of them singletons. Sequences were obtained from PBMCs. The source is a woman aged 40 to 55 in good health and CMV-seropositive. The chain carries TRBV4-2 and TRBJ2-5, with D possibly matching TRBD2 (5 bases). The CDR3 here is CASSQGSGEGRGETQYF. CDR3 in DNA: TGTGCCAGCAGCCAAGGGTCGGGCGAAGGCAGAGGGGAGACCCAGTACTTC.